The clone carrying this T cell receptor (beta chain) has just a few counts. Its specificity is not known. This entry is derived from a study of CD8+ T cells in alopecia areata. Overall study results and limits: A great number of expanded lesional clones endured in scalp and blood during tofacitinib. Uncertain still, given a single nonresponder, is whether baseline CD8+ expansion links to response. Scalp clonality, together with expanded CD8+ clones among the top 100, fell significantly with tofacitinib.

Following extraction, RNA underwent reverse transcription to cDNA, which served as the sequencing template. Here immunoSEQ multiplex PCR was the method, and the copy in TCRdb shows in-frame clones only, minus some. Altogether about 190,000 clones are present, 45% to 75% being singletons, with the ten largest covering about 0.65%. Treatment in this sample: oral pan-JAK inhibitor, 5-10 mg twice daily. Those with alopecia areata gave lesional scalp punch biopsies and peripheral blood. This specimen was CD4+ T cells sorted from blood, taken at week 4, from a patient treated with tofacitinib. The clonotype originates from a human donor with alopecia areata.

The DNA for the CDR3 is TGTGCCAGCAGTGACGACACAGGGGGCGTCTATAGCAATCAGCCCCAGCATTTT. Protein: CASSDDTGGVYSNQPQHF. This sequence joins TRBV25-1 and TRBJ1-5; 9 bases map to TRBD1. The V gene's germline CDR1 is MGHDK and CDR2 SYGVNS. Trimming at V came to 3 bases and at J to 0 bases, leaving 9 bases not matched to a gene. CDR3 size: 18 residues.